This T cell receptor beta chain stems from a study of early T cells in non-severe SARS-CoV-2 infection. Background on the study: Sequenced material consisted of bulk RNA (from unsorted whole blood), and chains were unpaired.

Study-level points and caveats: VDJdb-based matching was biased toward anti-spike CD8 responses and missed private and CD4 specificities.

Individual cDNA molecules received unique molecular identifiers. TCRdb re-called the 5' RACE reads through MiXCR, storing one row per CDR3 protein. This sample yields about 98,000 distinct CDR3 sequences, of which 8% to 13% are seen a single time; approximately 5% belongs to the top ten. Germline V gene data show CDR1 as ENHRY and CDR2 as SYGVKD. V shed 4 bases, J shed 7 bases, and the junction held 10 bases outside the gene matches. The CDR3 consists of 15 residues. A remark on this clonotype: Its target is unknown.

This receptor was taken from an adult who was a healthcare worker with PCR-confirmed SARS-CoV-2 infection or an uninfected control (not recorded which). V is TRBV10-3 and J is TRBJ1-2; 9 positions agree with TRBD1. Material for sequencing was whole blood. In DNA, the CDR3 is TGTGCCATCAGTGTTTCCCGGGACAGGGCCTGTGGCTACACCTTC. This translates into CAISVSRDRACGYTF.